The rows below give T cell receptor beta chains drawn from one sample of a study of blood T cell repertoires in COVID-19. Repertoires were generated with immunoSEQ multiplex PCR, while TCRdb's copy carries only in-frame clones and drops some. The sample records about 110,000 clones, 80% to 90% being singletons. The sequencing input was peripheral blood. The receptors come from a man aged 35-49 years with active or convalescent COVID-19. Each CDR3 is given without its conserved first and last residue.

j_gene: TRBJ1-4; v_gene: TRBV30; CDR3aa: AWSHRGVRSEKLF
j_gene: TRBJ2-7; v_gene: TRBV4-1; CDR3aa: ASSQERGVLYGEDSYEQY
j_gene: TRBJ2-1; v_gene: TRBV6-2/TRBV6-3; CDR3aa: ASSYPFGGGIYNEQF
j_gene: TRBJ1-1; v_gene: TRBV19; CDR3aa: ASRKRVVGASRTEAF
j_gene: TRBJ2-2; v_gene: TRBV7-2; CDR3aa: ASSLDGASTGELF
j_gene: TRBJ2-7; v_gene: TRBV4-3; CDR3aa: ASSQVAGTDSYEQY
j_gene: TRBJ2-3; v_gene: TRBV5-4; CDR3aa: ASSSGRTSTDTQY
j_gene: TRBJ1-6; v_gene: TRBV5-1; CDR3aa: ASAQMGQGESPLH
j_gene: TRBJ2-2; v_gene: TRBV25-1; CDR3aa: ASRQTGLAGAAGELF
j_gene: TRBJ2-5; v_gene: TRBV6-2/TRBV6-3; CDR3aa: ASSYSTGQETQY
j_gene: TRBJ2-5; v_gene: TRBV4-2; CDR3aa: ASSPEAGGPVETQY
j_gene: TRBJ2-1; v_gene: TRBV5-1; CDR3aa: ASSLLLATNNEQF
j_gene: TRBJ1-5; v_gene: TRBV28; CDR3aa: ASIFSGPVGNQPQH
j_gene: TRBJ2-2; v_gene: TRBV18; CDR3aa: ASSPQAWGSTGELF
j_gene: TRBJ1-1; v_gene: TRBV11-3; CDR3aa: ASSQGGVGAEAF
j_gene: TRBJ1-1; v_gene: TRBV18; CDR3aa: ASSPPESEAF
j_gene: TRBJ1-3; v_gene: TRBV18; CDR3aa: ASSLSQGQISGNTIY
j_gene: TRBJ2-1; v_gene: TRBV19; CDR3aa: ATARIYRGGPLGLAEDYEQF
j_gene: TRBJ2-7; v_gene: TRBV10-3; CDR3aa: AISDPDSTPNPYEQY
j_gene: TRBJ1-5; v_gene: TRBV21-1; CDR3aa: ASSRKKASGGQDMDSNQPQH
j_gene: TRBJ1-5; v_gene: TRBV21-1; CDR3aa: ASTWTGTRWGNQPQH
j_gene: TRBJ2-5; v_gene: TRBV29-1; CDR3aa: SVTETSVQETQY
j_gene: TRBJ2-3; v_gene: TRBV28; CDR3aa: ASSLFGRARTDTQY
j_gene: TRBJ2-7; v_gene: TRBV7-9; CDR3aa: ASSTSVSYEQY
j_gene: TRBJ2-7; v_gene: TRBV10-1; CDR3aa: ASSESGTARL
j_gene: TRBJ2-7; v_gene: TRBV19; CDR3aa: ASSIGAGGEQY
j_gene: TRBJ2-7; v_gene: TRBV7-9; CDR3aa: ASSLVGDRDYEQY
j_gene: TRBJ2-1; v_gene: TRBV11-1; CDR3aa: ASSLAPGGSYNEQF
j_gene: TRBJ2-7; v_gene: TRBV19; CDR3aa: ASRMTGLPPYEQY
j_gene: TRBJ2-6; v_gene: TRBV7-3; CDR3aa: ASSFGQGKIGANVLT
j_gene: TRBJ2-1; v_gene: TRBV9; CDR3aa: ASSGHEQF
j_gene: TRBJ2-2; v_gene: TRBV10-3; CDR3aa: AITRLEAGELF
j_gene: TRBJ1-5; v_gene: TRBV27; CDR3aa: ASSLSLPRGYSNQPQH
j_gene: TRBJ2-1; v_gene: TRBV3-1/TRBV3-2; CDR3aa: ASSQTGWSYNEQF
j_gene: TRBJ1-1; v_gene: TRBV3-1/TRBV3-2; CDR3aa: ASSLLLGGAF
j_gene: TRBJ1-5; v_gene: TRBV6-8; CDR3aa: ASSTRDRFQKSNQPQH
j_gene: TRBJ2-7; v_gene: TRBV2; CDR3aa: ASSEALGTGY
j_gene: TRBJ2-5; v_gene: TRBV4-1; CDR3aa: ASARQSLQETQY
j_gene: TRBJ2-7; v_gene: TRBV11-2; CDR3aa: ASSPLAGGSYEQY
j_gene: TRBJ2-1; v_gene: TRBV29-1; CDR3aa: SAGGLGKASGRNNEQF
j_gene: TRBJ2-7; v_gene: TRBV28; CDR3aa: ASSTPGQWPYEQY
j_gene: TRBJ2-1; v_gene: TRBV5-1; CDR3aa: ASSPPNRNEQF
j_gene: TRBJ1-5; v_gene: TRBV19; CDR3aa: ASSNRGGGNQPQH
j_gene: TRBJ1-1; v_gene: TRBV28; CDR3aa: ASSTNTEAF
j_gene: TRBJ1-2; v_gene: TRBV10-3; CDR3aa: AISGQAADLDGYT
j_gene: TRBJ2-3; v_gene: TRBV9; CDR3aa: ASSVATGEAADTQY
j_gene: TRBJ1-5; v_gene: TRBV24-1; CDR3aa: ATSLGTGEGQPQH
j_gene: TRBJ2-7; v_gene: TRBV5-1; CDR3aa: ASSYLDQGMEY